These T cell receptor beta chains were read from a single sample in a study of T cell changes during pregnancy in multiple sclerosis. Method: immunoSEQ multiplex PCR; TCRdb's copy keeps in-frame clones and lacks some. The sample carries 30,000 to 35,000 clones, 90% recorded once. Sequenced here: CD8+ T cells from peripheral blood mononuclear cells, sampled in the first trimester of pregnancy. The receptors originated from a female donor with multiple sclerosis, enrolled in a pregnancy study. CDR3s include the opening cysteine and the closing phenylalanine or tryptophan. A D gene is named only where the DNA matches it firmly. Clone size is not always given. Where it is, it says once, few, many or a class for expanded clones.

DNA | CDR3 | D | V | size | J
TGTGCCAGCACCCCCGGGACAGGAAATGAAAAACTGTTTTTT | CASTPGTGNEKLFF | TRBD1 | TRBV28 | NA | TRBJ1-4
TGTGCCAGCAGTTTTATGGGGGGTGATGAGCAGTTCTTC | CASSFMGGDEQFF | NA | TRBV28 | NA | TRBJ2-1
TGTGCCAGTGCAAGGACAGTCTCCTACAATGAGCAGTTCTTC | CASARTVSYNEQFF | NA | TRBV7-9 | NA | TRBJ2-1
TGTGCCAGCAGTTACTCGGGGGCAGGCTATGGCTACACCTTC | CASSYSGAGYGYTF | NA | TRBV6-5 | NA | TRBJ1-2
TGTGCCAGCACTGTAGGGACAGGGGAACACCCGTACCAAGAGACCCAGTACTTC | CASTVGTGEHPYQETQYF | TRBD1 | TRBV28 | many | TRBJ2-5
TGTGCCAGCAGTTTAGGGCTGTCCTACGAGCAGTACTTC | CASSLGLSYEQYF | NA | TRBV27 | NA | TRBJ2-7
TGTGCCAGCAGTTTATCGGCCCTTACTAACTATGGCTACACCTTC | CASSLSALTNYGYTF | NA | TRBV27 | NA | TRBJ1-2
TGTGCCAGCAGCGCGACAGGGGGCGGCGAGACCCAGTACTTC | CASSATGGGETQYF | TRBD1 | TRBV9 | once | TRBJ2-5
TGCAGCGTTGGGGAGGGGGAAAAACTGTTTTTT | CSVGEGEKLFF | NA | TRBV29-1 | NA | TRBJ1-4
TGCAGCGTTAGGTCCCGGGACAGGGTTTGGAACACTGAAGCTTTCTTT | CSVRSRDRVWNTEAFF | TRBD1 | TRBV29-1 | NA | TRBJ1-1
TGTGCCAGCAGCGTAGGAAACGGTAACACTGAAGCTTTCTTT | CASSVGNGNTEAFF | NA | TRBV9 | NA | TRBJ1-1
TGTGCCAGCAGACCTAGCGGAGGGTTGAACACTGAAGCTTTCTTT | CASRPSGGLNTEAFF | NA | TRBV27 | NA | TRBJ1-1
TGTGCCAGCAGCTTAGGGGTGACCGGGGAGCTGTTTTTT | CASSLGVTGELFF | NA | TRBV5-4 | NA | TRBJ2-2
TGTGCCAGCAGCTTAGGACAGGGTTTCTACGAGCAGTACTTC | CASSLGQGFYEQYF | TRBD1 | TRBV7-6 | NA | TRBJ2-7
TGCGCCAGCAGCCAACGGACAGAAATTTACACCATATATTTT | CASSQRTEIYTIYF | NA | TRBV4-1 | NA | TRBJ1-3
TGTGCCAGTAGTATAGGAGGCAGGGAAGCAAGGGGGACCCAGTACTTC | CASSIGGREARGTQYF | NA | TRBV19 | NA | TRBJ2-5
TGCGCCAGCAGCCACTCTAGCACAGATACGCAGTATTTT | CASSHSSTDTQYF | NA | TRBV5-1 | NA | TRBJ2-3
TGTGCCAGTAGCATCCACTCGGGGGGGAACACTGAAGCTTTCTTT | CASSIHSGGNTEAFF | NA | TRBV19 | NA | TRBJ1-1
TGTGCCAGCAGCTCTGGACAGAACTACGAGCAGTACTTC | CASSSGQNYEQYF | NA | TRBV11-3 | NA | TRBJ2-7
TGTGCCAGCATCCTTAAGGGTGGGACAGGGGTTAAGGTGGGGGCAGATACGCAGTATTTT | CASILKGGTGVKVGADTQYF | TRBD1 | TRBV27 | once | TRBJ2-3
TGTGCCAGCGGGCAAGACATGGGTGAAGCTTTCTTT | CASGQDMGEAFF | NA | TRBV7-9 | NA | TRBJ1-1
TGTGCCAGCAGCCCCACGGGGGGCTCCTACAATGAGCAGTTCTTC | CASSPTGGSYNEQFF | TRBD2 | TRBV4-2 | once | TRBJ2-1